This entry concerns a single T cell receptor (beta chain). What it binds is unknown. This entry belongs to a study of cytomegalovirus exposure and HLA in healthy donors. With 60 Vbeta and 13 Jbeta primers, the PCR was carried out. TCRdb's table, derived via immunoSEQ multiplex PCR, lists solely in-frame clones and lacks some. The sample lists about 90,000 clones, about two thirds occurring once. The ends lost 4 bases at V and 7 bases at J; junction bases unmatched: 5. Germline CDR1 SGHRS, CDR2 YFSETQ. The CDR3 contains 15 residues. General study results and limits: Reportedly, HLA-A and HLA-B alleles of most subjects were accurately predicted from TCR beta. Confirmation in vitro established that a few CMV-associated chains were specific for CMV antigens. It was shown in a later analysis that HLA-associated TCR beta chains were more clonally expanded than other, equally common chains. Later analysis suggested most CMV-associated TCR beta chains were HLA-restricted.

The sequenced sample consisted of PBMCs. The chain is built from TRBV5-1 and TRBJ1-6; 10 bases agree with TRBD1. The receptor's source is a woman in her 50s in good health and CMV-seropositive. The CDR3 spells CASSDWDRGNSPLHF. CDR3 coding DNA: TGCGCCAGCAGCGACTGGGACAGGGGCAATTCACCCCTCCACTTT. Filled out from reference TRBV5-1 and TRBJ1-6, the complete variable domain reads KAGVTQTPRYLIKTRGQQVTLSCSPISGHRSVSWYQQTPGQGLQFLFEYFSETQRNKGNFPGRFSGRQFSNSRSEMNVSTLELGDSALYLCASSDWDRGNSPLHFGNGTRLTVT.